A single sample gave rise to the 3 T cell receptor beta chains below, sequenced in a study of blood T cell repertoires in COVID-19. Sequenced by immunoSEQ multiplex PCR; TCRdb stores in-frame clones only, minus some. The sample lists 350,000 to 450,000 clones; roughly 90% were seen once. Sequenced input: peripheral blood. Every receptor here comes from a man aged 40-50 years with acute or convalescent COVID-19.

The rearrangement uses TRBV7-3 and TRBJ2-2, with a weak D call TRBD1 (5 bases). With 6 bases removed from V and 5 bases from J, the gap between germline ends came to 13 bases. The CDR3 length is 14 residues. Looked up from germline, CDR1 is SGHTA and CDR2 is FQGTGA. This CDR3 is CASSSRQGTGELFF. The CDR3, as DNA: TGTGCCAGCAGTTCCCGTCAGGGAACCGGGGAGCTGTTTTTT.

This chain uses TRBV5-4 with TRBJ2-7; 13 positions match TRBD2. Trimming took 1 base from V and 1 from J; bases not matched to a gene: 2. The CDR3 consists of 16 residues. Germline CDR1 SGHNT, CDR2 YYREEE (reference sequence). CDR3 region: CASSLMGLAGSYEQYF. Written as DNA, the CDR3 is TGTGCCAGCAGCTTGATGGGACTAGCGGGATCCTACGAGCAGTACTTC.

The V gene is TRBV11-2, the J gene TRBJ1-3; D remains unclear. Germline V gene data show CDR1 as SGHAT and CDR2 as FQNNGV. The CDR3 is made up of 17 amino acids. With 5 bases removed from V and 0 bases from J, the gap between germline ends came to 17 bases. CDR3 nucleotides: TGTGCCAGCAGCACGGTCCGTGGTATTAGCTCTGGAAACACCATATATTTT. Translation gives CASSTVRGISSGNTIYF.